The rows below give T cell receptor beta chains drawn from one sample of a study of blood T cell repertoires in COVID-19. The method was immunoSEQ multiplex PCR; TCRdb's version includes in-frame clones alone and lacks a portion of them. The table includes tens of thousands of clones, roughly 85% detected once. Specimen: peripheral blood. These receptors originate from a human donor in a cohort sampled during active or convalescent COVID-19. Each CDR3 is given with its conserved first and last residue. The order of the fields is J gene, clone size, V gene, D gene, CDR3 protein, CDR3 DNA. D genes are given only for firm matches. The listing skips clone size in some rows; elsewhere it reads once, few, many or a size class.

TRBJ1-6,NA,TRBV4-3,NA,CASSQEYRENSPLHF,TGCGCCAGCAGCCAAGAATACAGGGAAAATTCACCCCTCCACTTT
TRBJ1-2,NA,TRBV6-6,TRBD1,CASSPGQGAGYTF,TGTGCCAGCAGCCCAGGACAGGGTGCGGGCTACACCTTC
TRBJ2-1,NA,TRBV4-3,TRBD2,CASSQTGTSGYNEQFF,TGCGCCAGCAGCCAGACCGGGACTAGCGGGTACAATGAGCAGTTCTTC
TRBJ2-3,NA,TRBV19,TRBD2,CASKVRGGIDTQYF,TGTGCCAGTAAAGTCCGGGGGGGCATAGATACGCAGTATTTT
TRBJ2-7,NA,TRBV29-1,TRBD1,CSVVGQGLSYEQYF,TGCAGCGTTGTCGGACAGGGGCTATCCTACGAGCAGTACTTC
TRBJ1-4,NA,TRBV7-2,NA,CASSLSGGRIGEKLFF,TGTGCCAGCAGCTTATCCGGGGGGCGTATTGGGGAAAAACTGTTTTTT
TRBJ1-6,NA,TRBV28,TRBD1,CASSWDGTGGNSPLHF,TGTGCCAGCAGTTGGGACGGGACAGGGGGTAATTCACCCCTCCACTTT
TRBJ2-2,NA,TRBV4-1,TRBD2,CASSPKGQRGGPDTGELFF,TGCGCCAGCAGCCCTAAGGGTCAGCGGGGGGGCCCGGACACCGGGGAGCTGTTTTTT
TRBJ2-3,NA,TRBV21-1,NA,CASSKAALAGETSSTDTQYF,TGTGCCAGCAGCAAAGCGGCCCTAGCGGGGGAGACCTCTAGCACAGATACGCAGTATTTT
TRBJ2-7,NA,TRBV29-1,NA,CSVGEQGNEQYF,TGCAGCGTTGGGGAACAGGGCAACGAGCAGTACTTC
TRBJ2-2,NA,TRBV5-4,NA,CASSVGRNTGELFF,TGTGCCAGCAGCGTTGGCCGGAACACCGGGGAGCTGTTTTTT
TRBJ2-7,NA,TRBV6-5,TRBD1,CASRGQGYEQYF,TGTGCCAGCAGGGGACAGGGGTACGAGCAGTACTTC
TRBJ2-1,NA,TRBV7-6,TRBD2,CASSPKRAGGSNEQFF,TGTGCCAGCAGTCCCAAGCGGGCGGGGGGATCGAATGAGCAGTTCTTC
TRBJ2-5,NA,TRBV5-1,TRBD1,CASSLVRTGGAQTQYF,TGCGCCAGCAGCCTGGTTAGAACAGGGGGCGCGCAGACCCAGTACTTC
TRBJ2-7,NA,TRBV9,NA,CASSVGPGDGYEQYF,TGTGCCAGCAGCGTAGGCCCAGGGGACGGCTACGAGCAGTACTTC
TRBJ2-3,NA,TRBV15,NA,CATSISTDTQYF,TGTGCCACCAGCATAAGCACAGATACGCAGTATTTT
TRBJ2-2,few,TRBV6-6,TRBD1,CASSRHRGHKSTGELFF,TGTGCCAGCAGTCGACACAGGGGGCATAAATCCACCGGGGAGCTGTTTTTT
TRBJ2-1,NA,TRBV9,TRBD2,CASSVVPLTSGGARWLFF,TGTGCCAGCAGCGTAGTTCCCCTTACTAGCGGGGGTGCCAGGTGGCTGTTCTTC
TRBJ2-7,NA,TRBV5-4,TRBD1,CASSWDRHEQYF,TGTGCCAGCAGCTGGGACAGACACGAGCAGTACTTC
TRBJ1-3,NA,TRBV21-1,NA,CASESREGSGNTIYF,TGTGCCAGTGAATCAAGGGAGGGCTCTGGAAACACCATATATTTT
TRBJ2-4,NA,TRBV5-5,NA,CASTDEGAKNIQYF,TGTGCCAGCACTGACGAGGGAGCCAAAAACATTCAGTACTTC
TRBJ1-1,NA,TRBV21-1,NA,CASSKVSDQGTNTEAFF,TGTGCCAGCAGCAAAGTGTCGGATCAGGGAACGAACACTGAAGCTTTCTTT
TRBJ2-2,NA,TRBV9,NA,CASSVGGGDTGELFF,TGTGCCAGCAGCGTAGGAGGGGGGGACACCGGGGAGCTGTTTTTT
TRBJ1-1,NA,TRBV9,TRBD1,CASSARTGTNTEAFF,TGTGCCAGCAGCGCCAGGACAGGAACGAACACTGAAGCTTTCTTT
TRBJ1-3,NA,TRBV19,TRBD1,CASSTADRVAWNTIYF,TGTGCCAGTAGTACAGCAGACAGGGTTGCTTGGAACACCATATATTTT
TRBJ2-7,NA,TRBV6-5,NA,CASRPGQIYYEQYF,TGTGCCAGTCGCCCAGGACAGATCTACTACGAGCAGTACTTC
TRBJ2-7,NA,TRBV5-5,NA,CASSPPGGSEQYF,TGTGCCAGCAGCCCCCCCGGGGGTAGCGAGCAGTACTTC
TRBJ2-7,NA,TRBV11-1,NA,CASSRGQKVGEQYF,TGTGCCAGCAGCCGTGGACAGAAAGTCGGCGAGCAGTACTTC
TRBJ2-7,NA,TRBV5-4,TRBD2,CASSLGSGGEQYF,TGTGCCAGCAGCTTGGGTAGCGGGGGCGAGCAGTACTTC
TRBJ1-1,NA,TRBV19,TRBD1,CASSQTGAVMNTEAFF,TGTGCCAGTAGCCAAACAGGGGCCGTAATGAACACTGAAGCTTTCTTT
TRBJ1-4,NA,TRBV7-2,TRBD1,CASSYPTGSNEKLFF,TGTGCCAGCAGCTACCCGACAGGGTCTAATGAAAAACTGTTTTTT
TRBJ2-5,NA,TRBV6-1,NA,CASSEFGGQETQYF,TGTGCCAGCAGTGAGTTCGGCGGACAAGAGACCCAGTACTTC
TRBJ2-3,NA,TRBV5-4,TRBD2,CASKRGGLADTDTQYF,TGTGCCAGCAAACGAGGAGGGCTAGCGGACACAGATACGCAGTATTTT
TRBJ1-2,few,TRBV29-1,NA,CSVDTSLKGDGYTF,TGCAGCGTTGATACGTCGCTGAAAGGGGATGGCTACACCTTC
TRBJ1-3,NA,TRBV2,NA,CASSERVNTIYF,TGTGCCAGCAGTGAACGGGTAAACACCATATATTTT
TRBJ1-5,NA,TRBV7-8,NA,CASSLGTVFQPQHF,TGTGCCAGCAGCTTAGGAACAGTCTTTCAGCCCCAGCATTTT
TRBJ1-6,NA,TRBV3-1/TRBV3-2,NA,CASRGNAAGGNSPLHF,TGTGCCAGCAGAGGAAACGCGGCAGGAGGGAATTCACCCCTCCACTTT
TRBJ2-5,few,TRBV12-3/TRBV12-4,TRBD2,CASTQRGGQTQYF,TGTGCCAGCACCCAGCGGGGGGGCCAGACCCAGTACTTC
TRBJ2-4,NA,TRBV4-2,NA,CASSPERAAKNIQYF,TGTGCCAGCAGCCCCGAGCGGGCAGCCAAAAACATTCAGTACTTC
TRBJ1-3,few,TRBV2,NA,CASRSMGNTIYF,TGTGCCAGCAGGAGCATGGGAAACACCATATATTTT
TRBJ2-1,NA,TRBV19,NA,CASSISRDEQFF,TGTGCCAGTAGTATCAGCAGGGATGAGCAGTTCTTC